What follows are 20 T cell receptor beta chains derived from one specimen sequenced in a study of T cell responses to AZD1222 COVID-19 vaccine. TCRdb's table, derived via immunoSEQ multiplex PCR, lists solely in-frame clones and lacks some. The sample consists of around 140,000 clones, around 84% of them appearing once. The sequenced sample was peripheral blood, obtained 28 days after the second AZD1222 dose. These receptors all stem from an adult who received the AZD1222 COVID-19 vaccine.

This clone was observed a single time. This chain connects TRBV27 to TRBJ2-1; perhaps TRBD2 as D (5 bases). V was clipped by 6 bases and J by 2 bases, with 14 bases between them. Germline V lookup: CDR1 MNHEY, CDR2 SMNVEV (reference sequence). There are 15 residues in the CDR3. CDR3: CASRPTSQPYNEQFF. The CDR3 bases are TGTGCCAGCAGACCAACTAGTCAGCCCTACAATGAGCAGTTCTTC.

This clone has only one observation. The chain recombines TRBV2 with TRBJ1-1; D is unclear. Trimming took off 3 bases at V and 7 bases at J, with 6 bases between the two ends. The CDR3 runs 11 residues. Germline loops: CDR1 SNHLY, CDR2 FYNNEI. The CDR3 loop is CASSDGGEAFF. The CDR3 DNA is TGTGCCAGCAGTGATGGCGGTGAAGCTTTCTTT.

The chain joins TRBV6-5 to TRBJ1-2, with D maybe TRBD1 (5 bases). Looked up from germline, CDR1 is MNHEY and CDR2 is SVGAGI. This CDR3 has 15 residues. V lost 4 bases to trimming and J lost 8 bases, with 20 bases between them. The CDR3 DNA is TGTGCCAGCAGTTTGATACAGGCAAATACGGGGGGCTACACCTTC. Its translation is CASSLIQANTGGYTF.

The chain links TRBV6-6 to TRBJ2-2; TRBD1 aligns across 9 bases. V gave up 6 bases and J gave up 0 bases; unmatched junction bases: 2. This CDR3 is 15 amino acids long. Germline V CDR1 and CDR2: MNHNY, SVGAGI (reference sequence). The CDR3 bases are TGTGCCAGCAGAGGGACAGGGTCGAACACCGGGGAGCTGTTTTTT. Translating gives CASRGTGSNTGELFF.

The chain uses TRBV2 and TRBJ1-2; 7 positions agree with TRBD1. The germline CDR1 and CDR2 sequences are SNHLY and FYNNEI. V was clipped by 6 bases and J by 4 bases; unmatched bases: 5. The length of the CDR3 is 13 residues. CDR3 loop: CASSPGQFYGYTF. The CDR3 DNA reads TGTGCCAGCAGCCCGGGACAGTTCTATGGCTACACCTTC. The variable domain in full, completed from reference TRBV2 and TRBJ1-2, reads EPEVTQTPSHQVTQMGQEVILRCVPISNHLYFYWYRQILGQKVEFLVSFYNNEISEKSEIFDDQFSVERPDGSNFTLKIRSTKLEDSAMYFCASSPGQFYGYTFGSGTRLTVV.

This chain links TRBV30 with TRBJ1-5, with D unclear. Per germline, CDR1 GTSNPN and CDR2 SVGIG (reference sequence). Trimming left V 3 bases short and J 2 bases short, with 14 bases between. There are 15 residues in the CDR3. CDR3 in amino acids: CAWSPRLLGNQPQHF. In DNA form, the CDR3 reads TGTGCCTGGAGCCCAAGGTTGCTAGGCAATCAGCCCCAGCATTTT. Using reference TRBV30 and TRBJ1-5 for the parts outside the CDR3, the full variable domain is SQTIHQWPATLVQPVGSPLSLECTVEGTSNPNLYWYRQAAGRGLQLLFYSVGIGQISSEVPQNLSASRPQDRQFILSSKKLLLSDSGFYLCAWSPRLLGNQPQHFGDGTRLSIL.

This clone was seen a single time. The V call is TRBV11-2, the J call TRBJ2-1, with a weak D call TRBD1 (6 bases). Germline loops: CDR1 SGHAT, CDR2 FQNNGV. Trimming removed 2 bases at V and 4 bases at J, with 12 bases between. The CDR3 is 15 amino acids. The CDR3 nucleotides are TGTGCCAGCAGCTTAATACAGGGCCCATACAATGAGCAGTTCTTC. This translates into CASSLIQGPYNEQFF.

In its sample, this clone was seen once. The chain employs TRBV27 and TRBJ1-6, with D uncertain. V lost 2 bases and J lost 4, with 12 bases in between. CDR1 is MNHEY, CDR2 SMNVEV, per germline (reference sequence). This CDR3 is built from 16 residues. The CDR3 bases are TGTGCCAGCAGTTTAACTCCGGATCCTTATAATTCACCCCTCCACTTT. It codes for CASSLTPDPYNSPLHF.

This clone was detected only once. V gene TRBV7-7 combines with J gene TRBJ2-5; no clear D gene. CDR1 is SSHAT and CDR2 is FNYEAQ in the germline V gene (reference sequence). V lost 5 bases, J lost 0 bases, and 7 bases lay in between. This CDR3 is 13 amino acids long. CDR3 sequence (DNA): TGTGCCAGCAGCCCCCTGGACCAAGAGACCCAGTACTTC. Translated, it gives CASSPLDQETQYF.

Only one count was recorded for this clone. This chain links TRBV7-2 with TRBJ2-1, with 10 bases matching TRBD2. Germline values: CDR1 SGHTA, CDR2 FQGNSA. This CDR3 is 16 amino acids long. V lost 7 bases, J lost 10 bases, and 16 bases stayed unmatched. DNA of the CDR3: TGTGCCAGCACACCATTTAGCGGGGGGCCCCCAAGGGAGCAGTTCTTC. It encodes CASTPFSGGPPREQFF. Using reference TRBV7-2 and TRBJ2-1 for the parts outside the CDR3, the full variable domain is GAGVSQSPSNKVTEKGKDVELRCDPISGHTALYWYRQSLGQGLEFLIYFQGNSAPDKSGLPSDRFSAERTGGSVSTLTIQRTQQEDSAVYLCASTPFSGGPPREQFFGPGTRLTVL.

The chain combines TRBV9 with TRBJ2-3, with TRBD2 matching over 9 bases. Germline CDR1 and CDR2: SGDLS and YYNGEE. The CDR3 consists of 16 residues. The V and J ends lost 0 bases and 3 bases, in that order; junction bases with no gene match: 5. The CDR3 loop reads CASSVAAGGGTDTQYF. CDR3 DNA sequence: TGTGCCAGCAGCGTAGCAGCGGGGGGAGGGACAGATACGCAGTATTTT.

The J gene is TRBJ1-1, the V gene TRBV11-2, with D unresolved. The CDR3 consists of 15 residues. Trimming pared 5 bases from V and 6 bases from J, leaving 19 bases between. CDR1 and CDR2 (germline): SGHAT, FQNNGV. The CDR3 DNA reads TGTGCCAGCAGCCTATTCCTGACCCCCCAAGCTGAAGCTTTCTTT. Translation: CASSLFLTPQAEAFF.

This CDR3 reads CSAKGGDYTF. The DNA for the CDR3 is TGCAGTGCTAAAGGGGGTGACTACACCTTC. The chain recombines TRBV20-1 with TRBJ1-2; D might be TRBD1 (6 bases). This CDR3 contains 10 residues. Germline CDR1 is DFQATT and CDR2 is SNEGSKA (reference sequence). V lost 4 bases to trimming and J lost 10 bases, with 10 bases between them.

V and J are TRBV30 and TRBJ2-5; TRBD2 might be the D (7 bases). The CDR3 covers 11 residues. Germline V gene lookup returns CDR1 GTSNPN and CDR2 SVGIG (reference sequence). V lost 8 bases, J lost 5 bases, and 12 bases lay in between. As DNA, the CDR3 is TGTGCCGGAGGGGGAGGGGAGACCCAGTACTTC. Amino acids: CAGGGGETQYF.

The chain uses TRBV6-5 and TRBJ2-1; 12 nucleotides agree with TRBD2. CDR3 length: 15 amino acids. CDR1 is MNHEY, CDR2 SVGAGI, per germline. The J segment lost 8 bases and the V segment lost 5 bases, leaving 7 bases of the junction unmatched. The CDR3 DNA reads as TGTGCCAGCAGTAAGACTAGCGGGAGTATGTATGAGCAGTTCTTC. Residues: CASSKTSGSMYEQFF.

The chain uses TRBV18 and TRBJ1-2; unclear D gene. Looked up from germline, CDR1 is KGHSH and CDR2 is LQKENI. The CDR3 is 16 amino acids. Trimming stripped 3 bases from V and 2 bases from J, with 16 bases between. The CDR3 sequence is CASSPSYVGGNYGYTF. The CDR3 DNA reads TGTGCCAGCTCACCCTCCTATGTGGGTGGGAACTATGGCTACACCTTC.

The chain links TRBV7-2 to TRBJ2-3; the match to TRBD2 covers 10 bases. The CDR3 runs 16 residues. Germline V gives CDR1 SGHTA, CDR2 FQGNSA. The V and J ends lost 6 bases and 4 bases, in that order; junction bases with no gene match: 10. The CDR3 DNA sequence: TGTGCCAGCAGTGACCCTAGCGGGAGTAGGCCAGATACGCAGTATTTT. It translates to CASSDPSGSRPDTQYF.

CDR3 coding DNA: TGTGCCACCAGCAGAGATCGCCTGTCACAAGCAGATACGCAGTATTTT. This translates into CATSRDRLSQADTQYF. The genes are TRBV15 and TRBJ2-3; D remains unclear. Germline CDR1 reads LNHNV; CDR2 reads YYDKDF (reference sequence). The CDR3 is 16 amino acids. Trimming took 0 bases from V and 4 from J, leaving 14 bases between them.

This clone came up once. The CDR3 region has the DNA TGCGCCAGCAGCCAAGATTGGTCGGCGTACACAGATACGCAGTATTTT. This codes for CASSQDWSAYTDTQYF. The V call is TRBV4-1, the J call TRBJ2-3; D is uncertain. Germline V lookup: CDR1 MGHRA, CDR2 YSYEKL. This CDR3 is 16 amino acids long. Between the trimmed V and J ends, which lost 0 bases and 2 bases, there was a span of 12 bases.

This chain uses TRBV4-2 with TRBJ2-5; 11 positions agree with TRBD2. Unmatched junction bases numbered 12, after V lost 4 bases and J lost 5 bases. Germline CDR1 LGHNA, CDR2 YNFKEQ. The CDR3 has 17 residues. The CDR3 is CASSPRGSGGALETQYF. Written as DNA, the CDR3 is TGTGCCAGCAGCCCCAGGGGTAGCGGGGGGGCCCTGGAGACCCAGTACTTC.